This TCR beta chain was observed in a study of blood T cell repertoires in COVID-19 (dated by TCRdb to 2020 to 2021). About the full investigation: Samples covering the acute and convalescent phases of COVID-19 were provided by collaborators in the United States, Italy and Spain. The prospective study material was composed of cDNA or gDNA derived from T cells, B-cell-depleted T cells, or PBMCs. The dataset comprised deeply sampled blood TCRbeta repertoires from subjects exposed to, actively infected with, or recovered from COVID-19. The repertoires were made available in a free public database intended to serve as a resource for research on the immune response to SARS-CoV-2. The samples were drawn from two sources: the first 160 participants of the ongoing ImmuneRACE study, and 1,200 or so subjects contributed by 6 global collaborators. Sample metadata almost always included a de-identified subject ID, COVID-19 status, age in years and sex. HLA class I and class II types, where available, came from metadata supplied by the sample provider rather than from assay-based typing.

Of note for this clone: Its binding antigen is unknown. It has no much larger one-base neighbor in the sample; base qualities were not kept.

The collaborating institutions used their own protocols to collect whole blood in K2EDTA tubes. For TCRbeta analysis, collaborator samples were shipped as frozen whole blood, as isolated PBMCs, or as DNA extracted from either sample type. The germline V gene (reference sequence) sets CDR1 to MNHNY and CDR2 to SVGAGI. Trimmed from V: 8 bases; trimmed from J: 2 bases; junction bases lacking a gene match: 5. The CDR3, cysteine through phenylalanine, is 15 amino acids long. CDR3 DNA is the only sequence kept; it has 45 bases, read in frame from the first base. TCRbeta CDR3 regions were amplified from genomic DNA by means of the immunoSEQ Assay, a bias-controlled multiplex PCR. The original methods were these. The number of nucleated cells in each sample was estimated by amplification of reference gene primers within the assay. To quantify the absolute abundance of each unique TCRbeta CDR3 rearrangement, sequence reads were collapsed and filtered. For each sample, productive Simpson clonality was calculated as the square root of Simpson's diversity index across productive rearrangements. Drawn from immuneACCESS, this table holds only the in-frame rearrangements with V and J called that TCRdb kept. Clones are partly lost; checked studies trace under half to an unresolved V gene and leave the rest unexplained. The V and J calls and the clone size are those of that table, but D and trimming were determined from the DNA. The sample table records around 72,000 clones; about 87% of these occur just once. Clones ranked in the top ten supply around 6.4% of the sample.

Overall results and qualifications from the work: How much clinical and demographic metadata was included differed by source and by participant, and the metadata was provided uncurated.

Sequencing used peripheral blood. Recombination connected TRBV6-6 to TRBJ1-5, and 11 bases in between align with TRBD1. The receptor was derived from a woman between 70 and 85 years old with acute or convalescent COVID-19. The nucleotide sequence reads as follows: TGTGCCAGCGTCGGGACAGGGGGTCGCAATCAGCCCCAGCATTTT. Its product reads: CASVGTGGRNQPQHF.